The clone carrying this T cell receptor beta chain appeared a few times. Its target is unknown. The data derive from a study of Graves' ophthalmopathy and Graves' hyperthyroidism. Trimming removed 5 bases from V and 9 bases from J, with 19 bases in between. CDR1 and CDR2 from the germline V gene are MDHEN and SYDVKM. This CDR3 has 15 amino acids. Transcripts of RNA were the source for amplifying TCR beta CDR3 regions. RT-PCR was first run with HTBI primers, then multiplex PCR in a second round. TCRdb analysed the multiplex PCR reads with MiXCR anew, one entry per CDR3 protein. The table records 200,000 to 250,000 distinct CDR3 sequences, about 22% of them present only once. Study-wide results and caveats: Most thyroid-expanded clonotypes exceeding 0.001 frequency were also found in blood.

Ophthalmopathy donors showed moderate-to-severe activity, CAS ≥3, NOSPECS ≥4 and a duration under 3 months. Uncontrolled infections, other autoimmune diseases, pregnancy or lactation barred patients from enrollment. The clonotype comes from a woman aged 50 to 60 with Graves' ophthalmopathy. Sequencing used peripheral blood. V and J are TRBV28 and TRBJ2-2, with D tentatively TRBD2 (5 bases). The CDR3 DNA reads TGTGCCAGCAGTGATGATGAGAGGGCTAACCGGGAGCTGTTTTTT. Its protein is CASSDDERANRELFF.